What follows describes a single T cell receptor (beta chain). Its specificity is not known. Data came from immunoSEQ multiplex PCR; TCRdb stores just in-frame clones and leaves some out. The sample records some 30,000 clones, around 87% being singletons. The germline CDR1 and CDR2 sequences are SGHTA and FQGTGA. CDR3 length equals 16 residues. V trimming: 5 bases; J trimming: 6 bases; junction bases outside the gene matches: 12. This entry belongs to a study of T cells in narcolepsy. The study's findings and limits: Comparing one patient's CSF and blood CD4+ clonotypes highlighted HCRT- and TRIB2-specific autoreactive clonotypes. Autoreactive clone sequences were missing from some blood memory CD4+ repertoires. Autoreactive clonotypes reportedly recurred in blood of same and different patients, not controls.

Material: memory (CD45RA-) CD4+ T cells from blood. This clonotype was sampled from a human donor in good health. The rearrangement joins TRBV7-3 to TRBJ2-3; 9 nucleotides line up with TRBD2. This chain's CDR3 is CASSPRGGGASDTQYF. CDR3 nucleotides: TGTGCCAGCAGCCCACGGGGCGGGGGGGCCTCCGATACGCAGTATTTT.